This T cell receptor (beta chain) was recovered during a study of cytomegalovirus exposure and HLA in healthy donors. In the PCR, 60 Vbeta and 13 Jbeta primers were used. Assay: immunoSEQ multiplex PCR; the TCRdb copy retains only in-frame clones and omits some. The sample has over 150,000 clones, about four fifths seen once. The CDR3 loop spans 13 amino acids. V lost 8 bases, J lost 3 bases, and 7 bases stayed unmatched. CDR1 SQVTM and CDR2 ANQGSEA come from the germline V gene. The V gene is TRBV29-1, the J gene TRBJ1-2; TRBD1 matches at 9 bases. The TCR originated in a young man in good health and CMV-seronegative. The sequencing input was PBMCs. The CDR3 region is CSKGTGSDYGYTF. The CDR3, as DNA: TGCAGCAAAGGGACAGGGAGTGACTATGGCTACACCTTC.